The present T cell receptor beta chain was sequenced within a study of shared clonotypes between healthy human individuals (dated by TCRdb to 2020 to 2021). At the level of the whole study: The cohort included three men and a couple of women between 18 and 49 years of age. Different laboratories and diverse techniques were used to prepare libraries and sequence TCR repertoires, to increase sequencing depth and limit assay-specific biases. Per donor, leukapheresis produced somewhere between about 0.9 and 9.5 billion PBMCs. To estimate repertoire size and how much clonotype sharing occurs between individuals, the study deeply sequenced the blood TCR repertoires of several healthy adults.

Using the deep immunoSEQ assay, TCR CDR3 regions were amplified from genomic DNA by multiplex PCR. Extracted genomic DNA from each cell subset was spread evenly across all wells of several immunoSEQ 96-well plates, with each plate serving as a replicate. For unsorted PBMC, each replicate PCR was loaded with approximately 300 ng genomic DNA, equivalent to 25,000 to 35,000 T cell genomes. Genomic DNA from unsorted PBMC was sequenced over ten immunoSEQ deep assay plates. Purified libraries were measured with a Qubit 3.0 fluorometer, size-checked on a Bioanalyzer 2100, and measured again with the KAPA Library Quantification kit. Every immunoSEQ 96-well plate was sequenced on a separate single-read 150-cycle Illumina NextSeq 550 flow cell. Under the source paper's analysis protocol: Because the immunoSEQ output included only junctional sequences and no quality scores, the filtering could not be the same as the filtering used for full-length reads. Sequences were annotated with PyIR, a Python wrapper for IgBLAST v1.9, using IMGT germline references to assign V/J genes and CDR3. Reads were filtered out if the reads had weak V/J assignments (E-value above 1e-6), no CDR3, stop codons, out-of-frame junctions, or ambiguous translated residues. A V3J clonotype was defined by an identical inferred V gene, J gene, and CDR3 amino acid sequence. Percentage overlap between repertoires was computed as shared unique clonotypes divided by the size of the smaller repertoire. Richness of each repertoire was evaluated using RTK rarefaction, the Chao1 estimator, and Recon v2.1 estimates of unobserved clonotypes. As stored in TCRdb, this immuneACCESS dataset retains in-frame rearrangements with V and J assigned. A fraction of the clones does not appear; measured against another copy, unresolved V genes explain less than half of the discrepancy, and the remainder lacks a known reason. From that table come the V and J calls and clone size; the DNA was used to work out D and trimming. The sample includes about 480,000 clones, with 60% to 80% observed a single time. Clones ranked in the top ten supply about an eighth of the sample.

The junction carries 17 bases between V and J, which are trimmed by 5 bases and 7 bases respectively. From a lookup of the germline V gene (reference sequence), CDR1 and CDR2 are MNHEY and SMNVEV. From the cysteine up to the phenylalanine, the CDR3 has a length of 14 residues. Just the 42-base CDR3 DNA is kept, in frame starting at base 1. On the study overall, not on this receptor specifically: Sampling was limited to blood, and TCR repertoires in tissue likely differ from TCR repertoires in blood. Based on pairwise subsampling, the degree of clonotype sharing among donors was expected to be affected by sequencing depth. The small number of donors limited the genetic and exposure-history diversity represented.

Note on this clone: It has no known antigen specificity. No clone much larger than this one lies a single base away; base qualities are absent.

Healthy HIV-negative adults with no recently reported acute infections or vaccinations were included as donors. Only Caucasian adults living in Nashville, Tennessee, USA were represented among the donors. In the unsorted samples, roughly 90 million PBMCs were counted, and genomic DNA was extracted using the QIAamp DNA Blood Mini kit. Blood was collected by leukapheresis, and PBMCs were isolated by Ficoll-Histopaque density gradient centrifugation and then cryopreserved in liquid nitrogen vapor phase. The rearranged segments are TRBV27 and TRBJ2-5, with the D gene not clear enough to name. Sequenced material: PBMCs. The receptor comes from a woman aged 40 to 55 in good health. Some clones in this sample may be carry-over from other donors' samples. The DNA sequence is TGTGCCAGCAGTCCCTCTGGGAATAGAGGGACCCAGTACTTC. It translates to CASSPSGNRGTQYF.